This note documents a single T cell receptor beta chain sequence. Germline V lookup: CDR1 SGDLS, CDR2 YYNGEE. CDR3 length: 15 residues. V dropped 0 bases and J dropped 4 bases, with 13 bases sitting between them. The data originate from a study of blood T cell repertoires in COVID-19. Generated by immunoSEQ multiplex PCR, the TCRdb table keeps only in-frame clones and is missing some. The repertoire includes 250,000 to 300,000 clones, 88% of them detected once, and roughly 10% sits in the top ten. The receptor was isolated from a woman aged 70-85 years with COVID-19, enrolled during active disease. The source material was peripheral blood. The rearrangement joins TRBV9 to TRBJ1-2, with D hard to call. CDR3 region: CASSVGNSPLYGYTF. The CDR3 region has the DNA TGTGCCAGCAGCGTAGGTAACAGTCCCCTCTATGGCTACACCTTC.